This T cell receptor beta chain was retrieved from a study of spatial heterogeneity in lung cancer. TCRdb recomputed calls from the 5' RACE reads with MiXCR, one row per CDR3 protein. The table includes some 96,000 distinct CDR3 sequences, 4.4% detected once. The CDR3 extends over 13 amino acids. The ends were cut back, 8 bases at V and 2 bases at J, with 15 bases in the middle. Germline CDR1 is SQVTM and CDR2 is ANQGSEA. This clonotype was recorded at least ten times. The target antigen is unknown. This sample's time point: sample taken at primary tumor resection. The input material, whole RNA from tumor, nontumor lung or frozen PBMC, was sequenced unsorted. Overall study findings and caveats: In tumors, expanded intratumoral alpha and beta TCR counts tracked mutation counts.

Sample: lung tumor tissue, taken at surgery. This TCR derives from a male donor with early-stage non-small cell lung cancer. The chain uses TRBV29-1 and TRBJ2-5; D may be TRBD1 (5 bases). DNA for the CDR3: TGCAGCCTGTCCGACAGCCGACAAGAGACCCAGTACTTC. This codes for CSLSDSRQETQYF.